The T cell receptor beta chain described here comes from a study of T cells in Graves' hyperthyroidism and ophthalmopathy. This clonotype has just a few counts. What it binds is not known. Study-wide results and limits: Model predictions of ophthalmopathy came a median about 6.3 months before onset. Clonotypes that were expanded in thyroid above 0.001 mostly appeared in blood too. Stable hyperthyroidism and ophthalmopathy were separated using 13 V-J signatures.

Exclusions: uncontrolled infection, other autoimmune disease, pregnancy, lactation. RNA transcripts yielded amplified TCR beta CDR3 regions. TCR CDR3 underwent first-round RT-PCR with the HTBI primer set. Each CDR3 protein gets one entry after TCRdb re-called the multiplex PCR reads with MiXCR. Among a few hundred thousand distinct CDR3 sequences listed, approximately 23% were seen once. Sequencing input: blood. This TCR came from a woman in her 70s with Graves' ophthalmopathy.

The CDR3 protein is CASSPRGVSTGELFF. The CDR3 DNA reads as TGTGCCAGCAGCCCCCGCGGGGTGAGCACCGGGGAGCTGTTTTTT. V is TRBV7-8 and J is TRBJ2-2, with D tentatively TRBD2 (6 bases). Trimming pared 5 bases from V and 4 bases from J, leaving 14 bases between. Germline CDR1 SGHVS, CDR2 FQNEAQ. The CDR3 extends over 15 amino acids.